This T cell receptor (beta chain) was documented in a study of blood T cell repertoires in COVID-19 (TCRdb year 2020). Regarding the complete study: Samples from collaborators originated in the United States, Italy and Spain and spanned both the acute and convalescent phases of COVID-19. The prospective study material was composed of cDNA or gDNA derived from T cells, B-cell-depleted T cells, or PBMCs. Subjects who had been exposed to COVID-19, were actively infected with it, or had recovered from it provided the deeply sampled blood TCRbeta repertoires that made up the dataset. The repertoires were made available in a free public database intended to serve as a resource for research on the immune response to SARS-CoV-2. The samples were drawn from the first 160 participants of the ongoing ImmuneRACE study and from roughly 1,300 subjects provided by 6 global collaborators. The sample metadata nearly always contained a de-identified subject ID, COVID-19 status, age in years and sex. Where available, HLA class I and class II types were taken from metadata supplied by the sample provider and were not determined by assay-based typing.

The full study reports these points: Clinical and demographic metadata were provided uncurated, with the amount varying by source and participant.

The immunoSEQ Assay, a bias-controlled multiplex PCR, was used to amplify TCRbeta CDR3 regions from genomic DNA. Per the authors' processing: The number of nucleated cells in each sample was estimated from the amplification of reference gene primers within the assay. To quantify the absolute abundance of each unique TCRbeta CDR3 rearrangement, sequence reads were collapsed and filtered. For each sample, productive Simpson clonality was calculated as the square root of Simpson's diversity index over productive rearrangements. In its TCRdb copy, this immuneACCESS table keeps in-frame sequences only and misses some clones. Where compared with another copy, unresolved V genes explain less than half of these, and the others have no known cause. V and J calls and clone size are as listed in that table; D and trimming were resolved from the DNA. In all, the sample holds about 110,000 clones, and about four fifths of those were seen once. Roughly 4% of the sample is held by the ten biggest clonotypes.

Each collaborating institution followed its own protocols to collect whole blood in K2EDTA tubes. For TCRbeta analysis, collaborators shipped samples in one of three forms: frozen whole blood, isolated PBMCs, or DNA extracted from either of those sample types. Based on the germline V gene (reference sequence), the CDR1 and CDR2 sequences are SGHNT and YYREEE. V is trimmed back by 4 bases and J by 4 bases, and the junction contains 7 bases that no gene match accounts for. The CDR3 contains 15 residues, cysteine and phenylalanine counted. The retained sequence is limited to the CDR3, 45 bases, with the frame set at the first base. Concerning this clone: Its antigen remains undetermined. No qualities accompany the bases; no much larger clone lies one base away.

This chain is built from TRBV5-4 and TRBJ1-2; TRBD1 lines up with 10 middle nucleotides. Sequenced sample: peripheral blood. The receptor comes from a woman in her 70s with acute or convalescent COVID-19. CDR3 region: CASSRDRGRGYGYTF. In nucleotide form, the sequence is TGTGCCAGCAGCCGTGACAGGGGGCGCGGCTATGGCTACACCTTC.